This paragraph covers one T cell receptor (beta chain) sequence. Clones were sequenced by immunoSEQ multiplex PCR, and TCRdb holds only the in-frame ones, with some missing. The sample has about 140,000 clones; 75% to 90% are singletons. Trimming cost V 8 bases and J 4 bases; bases outside gene matches: 10. Germline lookup yields CDR1 SGHNT and CDR2 YENEEA. This CDR3 comprises 14 residues. This entry comes from a study of control samples from healthy donors and cancer patients. The chain is built from TRBV11-3 and TRBJ2-7, with 8 nucleotides matching TRBD1. This receptor was obtained from a man younger than 45 in good health. Sequencing was performed on blood. Here the CDR3 DNA reads TGTGCCAGCTCGGACCGGGACAGGCCTTACGAGCAGTACTTC. Translation: CASSDRDRPYEQYF.